The present T cell receptor (beta chain) was sequenced within a study of graft-versus-host responses after intestinal transplantation (dated by TCRdb to about 2021). Study-level background: The transplants that recipients received were multivisceral, liver-intestinal, or isolated intestinal. After intestinal transplantation, graft-versus-host and host-versus-graft alloreactive T cell clones in the graft, circulation and bone marrow were tracked using bulk TCR-beta CDR3 sequencing. Instead of going to the commercial service, samples from a few later patients were sequenced in-house on an Illumina MiSeq and processed with MiXCR. A cohort of 20 to 25 intestinal transplant recipients, including one retransplant, was enrolled, and a few patients lacking pretransplant specimens were excluded. Every recipient was given anti-thymocyte globulin induction, followed by roughly 3 years of maintenance tacrolimus and steroids. Donor T cell macrochimerism was defined as a peak of at least 4% donor T cells among recipient peripheral blood mononuclear cells. To identify alloreactive clones, pre-transplant mixed lymphocyte reaction products were sequenced and compared with unstimulated pre-transplant donor and recipient T cells.

To note about this clone: No base quality information exists; no much larger clone differs at one position.

The library came from the immunoSEQ multiplex PCR assay. In most patients, genomic DNA was isolated using the Qiagen DNeasy Blood and Tissue Kit and sent frozen to Adaptive Biotechnologies for TCR sequencing. For most patients, genomic DNA was subjected to high-throughput TCR-beta CDR3 sequencing by Adaptive Biotechnologies. On the authors' methods: Adaptive's ImmunoSEQ software supplied the TCR sequencing data for more than 15 patients, while MiXCR and VDJtools were used to process a few other patients. CD4 versus CD8 sorting errors were corrected by removing sequences found in both subsets at a frequency ratio below 5:1. CDR3 nucleotide sequences shared between donor and recipient were removed because the origin of such sequences could not be assigned. At least 2-fold expansion over unstimulated cells and a minimum CFSE-low frequency of 0.002% (template counts) or 0.001% (read counts) were required for clones to be classified as alloreactive. A clone was considered mappable if detected in the sequenced pre-transplant spleen, lymph node, or MLR CFSE-low populations of the donor or recipient. Cumulative frequency of alloreactive clones was calculated as a percentage of all sequences weighted by copy number. The immuneACCESS repertoire file appears here via TCRdb, limited to in-frame rearrangements. These files lack a portion of the clones; in checked studies, under half of the deficit traces to unresolved V genes, and the cause of the others is not known. The V and J calls and clone size come from that table; D and trimming were worked out from the DNA. This sample comprises 4,000 to 6,000 clones, 25% to 30% of them detected only once. The ten largest clones take up 6.5% to 8% of the sample.

The paper as a whole reports these results and caveats: In the allografts of patients with donor T cell macrochimerism, GvH to HvG T cell clonal ratios were high. GvH clones were detected in recipient bone marrow, and some appeared earlier in ileal mucosa or blood, consistent with an intestinal mucosal origin. Early after transplant, peak levels of circulating GvH clones were associated with declines in HvG clones. The relatively low number and heterogeneity of intestinal transplant patients limited the conclusions.

Trimming costs V 4 bases and J 0 bases, and their ends lie 16 bases apart. Its CDR3 holds 18 amino acids, cysteine through phenylalanine. The read is trimmed to its CDR3 DNA, 54 bases read in frame from base 1. CDR1 and CDR2 (SGHVS, FNYEAQ) derive from the germline V gene. This sample's time point label indicates: cells obtained before transplantation from donor or recipient. In the mixed lymphocyte reactions, approximately 200,000 CFSE-labeled pre-transplant responders were plated with approximately 200,000 irradiated violet-dye-labeled stimulators and cultured for approximately six days. Proliferating CD3+CD4+CFSE-low and CD3+CD8+CFSE-low responder cells were FACS-sorted on a BD Influx sorter after the mixed lymphocyte reaction.

Sample: alloreactive CD8+ T cells from a mixed lymphocyte reaction culture, taken before intestinal transplant. This specimen's cell subset or site label, per the study, means: CFSE-low proliferating T cells sorted from roughly six-day pre-transplant mixed lymphocyte reaction (GvH or HvG direction). The source of this sequence is a human patient who received an intestinal transplant. The chain employs TRBV7-6 and TRBJ2-6, with a tentative D gene TRBD2 over 5 matching bases. Read as DNA, the sequence is TGTGCCAGCAGCTCCTCGAGCGGCTCCCACTCTGGGGCCAACGTCCTGACTTTC. Translation gives CASSSSSGSHSGANVLTF.